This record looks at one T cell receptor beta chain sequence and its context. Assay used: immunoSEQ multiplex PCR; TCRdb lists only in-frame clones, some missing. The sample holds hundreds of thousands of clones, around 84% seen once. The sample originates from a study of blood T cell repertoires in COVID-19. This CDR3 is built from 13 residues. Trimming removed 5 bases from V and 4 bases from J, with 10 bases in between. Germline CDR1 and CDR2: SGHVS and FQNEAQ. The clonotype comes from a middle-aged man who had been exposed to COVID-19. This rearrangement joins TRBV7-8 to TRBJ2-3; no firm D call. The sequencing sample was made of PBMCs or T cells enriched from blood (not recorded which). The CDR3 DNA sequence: TGTGCCAGCAGCCGCCGGGTGGCAGATACGCAGTATTTT. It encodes CASSRRVADTQYF.